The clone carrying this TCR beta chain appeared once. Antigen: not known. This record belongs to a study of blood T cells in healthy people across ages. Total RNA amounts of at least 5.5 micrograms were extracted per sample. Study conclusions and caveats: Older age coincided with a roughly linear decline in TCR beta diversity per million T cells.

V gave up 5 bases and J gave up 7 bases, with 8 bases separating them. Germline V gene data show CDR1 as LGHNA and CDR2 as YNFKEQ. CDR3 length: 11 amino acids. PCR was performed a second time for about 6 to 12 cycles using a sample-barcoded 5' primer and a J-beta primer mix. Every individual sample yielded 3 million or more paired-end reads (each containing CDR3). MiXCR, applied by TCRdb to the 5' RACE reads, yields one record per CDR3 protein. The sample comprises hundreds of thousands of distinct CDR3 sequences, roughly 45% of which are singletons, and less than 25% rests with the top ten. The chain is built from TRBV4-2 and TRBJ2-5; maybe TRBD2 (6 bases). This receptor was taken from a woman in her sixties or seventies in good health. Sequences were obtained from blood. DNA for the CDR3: TGTGCCAGCAGCGACGGGGGGACCCAGTACTTC. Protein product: CASSDGGTQYF.